The sequence of this T cell receptor beta chain was determined in a study of CD8+ T cells in alopecia areata. Study-wide points: Tofacitinib did not eliminate many expanded lesional clones from scalp or blood.

This clone was observed a single time. The antigen is not known. Treatment defined: oral pan-JAK inhibitor, 5-10 mg twice daily. Researchers took lesional scalp punch biopsies and peripheral blood from people who were alopecia areata patients. The CDR3 contains 13 residues. Germline V gene data show CDR1 as SGHDT and CDR2 as YYEEEE. V gave up 5 bases and J gave up 7 bases, with 15 bases separating them. cDNA serving as the sequencing template came from extracted, reverse transcribed RNA. Libraries were prepared by immunoSEQ multiplex PCR; TCRdb keeps only in-frame clonotypes and omits some of them. Of over 150,000 clones in the sample, roughly 60% were seen once.

The chain is built from TRBV5-6 and TRBJ1-2, with a possible D match to TRBD1 (6 bases). Sequencing was performed on CD4+ T cells sorted from blood, taken at week 24, from a patient treated with tofacitinib. The clonotype originates from a human donor with alopecia areata. The CDR3 loop is CASSSQGQGGYTF. The CDR3 bases are TGTGCCAGCAGTTCTCAGGGGCAGGGTGGCTACACCTTC.